This T cell receptor beta chain was sequenced in a study of blood T cell repertoires in COVID-19. Study-level information: Material from acute and convalescent COVID-19 was sourced from the United States, Italy and Spain. Nucleic acid was either cDNA or gDNA, and it came from T cells, B-cell-depleted T cells, or PBMCs.

In the authors' workflow: From reference gene primer amplification, estimates of nucleated cell counts were derived. Profiled with immunoSEQ multiplex PCR; TCRdb holds only in-frame clones, not every one. The V and J calls and clone size come from that table; D and trimming were worked out from the DNA. The table lists 200,000 to 300,000 clones, 65% to 90% of them singletons, with 1.5% to 2% in the top ten. This clone was observed at least ten times. The sequence was collected from a young man with active or convalescent COVID-19. The sequenced sample consisted of peripheral blood.

CDR3 sequence reads: CASSYRSPGGTGYGLFF. CDR3 bases: TGTGCCAGCAGTTACCGAAGCCCGGGCGGGACAGGGTATGGGCTGTTTTTT. The chain has TRBV6-2 or TRBV6-3 and TRBJ2-2; 9 bases map to TRBD1. The CDR3 spans 17 residues. CDR1 is MNHEY, CDR2 SVGEGT, per germline. Unmatched junction bases numbered 17, after V lost 2 bases and J lost 13 bases.